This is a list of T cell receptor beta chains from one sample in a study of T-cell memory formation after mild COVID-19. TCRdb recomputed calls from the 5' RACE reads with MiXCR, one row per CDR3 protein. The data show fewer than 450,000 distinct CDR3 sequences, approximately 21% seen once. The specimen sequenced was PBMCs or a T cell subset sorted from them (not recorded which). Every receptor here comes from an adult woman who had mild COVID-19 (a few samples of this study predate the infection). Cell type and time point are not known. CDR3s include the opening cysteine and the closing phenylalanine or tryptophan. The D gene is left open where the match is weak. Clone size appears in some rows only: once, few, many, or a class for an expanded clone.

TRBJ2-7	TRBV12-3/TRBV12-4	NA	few	TGTGCCAGCAGCCCAACGAACTACGAGCAGTACTTC	CASSPTNYEQYF
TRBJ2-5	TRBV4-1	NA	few	TGCGCCAGCAGCCAAGATGAGGGGGTTGGGAAGGCGACCCAGTACTTC	CASSQDEGVGKATQYF
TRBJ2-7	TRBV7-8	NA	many	TGTGCCAGCAGCTCCTCTAGGAATTCGGGGACCTACGAGCAGTACTTC	CASSSSRNSGTYEQYF
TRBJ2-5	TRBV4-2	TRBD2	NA	TGTGCCAGCAGCCAAGATCAGTTAGCGGGAGGCGCAGAGACCCAGTACTTC	CASSQDQLAGGAETQYF
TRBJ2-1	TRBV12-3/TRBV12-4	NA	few	TGTGCCAGCAGACCAAACAGGGATGGAAGCTCCTACAATGAGCAGTTCTTC	CASRPNRDGSSYNEQFF
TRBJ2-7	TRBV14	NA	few	TGTGCCAGCAGCCTCGGGTCCGACCCCATCTACGAGCAGTACTTC	CASSLGSDPIYEQYF
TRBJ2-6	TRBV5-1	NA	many	TGCGCCAGCAGCCCTGGCCAGGCTGGGGCCAACGTCCTGACTTTC	CASSPGQAGANVLTF
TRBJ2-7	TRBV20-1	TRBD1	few	TGCAGTGCTAGAGCCCCTCCCGGGACAGGACGAGACTACGAGCAGTACTTC	CSARAPPGTGRDYEQYF
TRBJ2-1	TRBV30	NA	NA	TGTGCCTGGGGATCCTACAATGAGCAGTTCTTC	CAWGSYNEQFF
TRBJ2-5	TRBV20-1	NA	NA	TGCAGTGCTAGGCGAGAGGAGACCCAGTACTTC	CSARREETQYF
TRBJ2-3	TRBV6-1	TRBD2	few	TGTGCCACCCACAGCGGGGGGGAGCTCACAGATACGCAGTATTTT	CATHSGGELTDTQYF
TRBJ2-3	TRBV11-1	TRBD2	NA	TGTGCCAGTGGACTAGGGGTTAAACCAGATACGCAGTATTTT	CASGLGVKPDTQYF
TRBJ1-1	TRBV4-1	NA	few	TGCGCCAGCAGCCTTATGGCACAGGAGAACACTGAAGCTTTCTTT	CASSLMAQENTEAFF
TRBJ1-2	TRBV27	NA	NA	TGTGCCAGCAGTTTCGCAGGGCTATATGGCTACACCTTC	CASSFAGLYGYTF
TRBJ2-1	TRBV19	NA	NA	TGTGCCAGTAGTATTGAGCGGTACCGGTACAATGAGCAGTTCTTC	CASSIERYRYNEQFF
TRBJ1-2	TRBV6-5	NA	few	TGTGCCAGCCATGGCGGGTTCGTGGGCTATGGCTACACCTTC	CASHGGFVGYGYTF
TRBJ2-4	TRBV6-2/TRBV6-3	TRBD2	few	TGTGCCAGCAGTAGGGGACTAGCGGAAAACATTCAGTACTTC	CASSRGLAENIQYF
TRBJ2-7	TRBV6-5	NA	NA	TGTGCCAGCAGTTACTCGACCGGGGGCCCCTACGAGCAGTACTTC	CASSYSTGGPYEQYF
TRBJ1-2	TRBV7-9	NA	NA	TGTGCCAGCAGCTTTAGGGAATTTGATGGCTACACCTTC	CASSFREFDGYTF
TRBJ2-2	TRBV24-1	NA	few	TGTGCCACCAGTGATTCTCCGGGAGCGATCAGGACCGGGGAGCTGTTTTTT	CATSDSPGAIRTGELFF
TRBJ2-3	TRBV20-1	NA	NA	TGCAGTGCTGGGGACATAAACACAGATACGCAGTATTTT	CSAGDINTDTQYF
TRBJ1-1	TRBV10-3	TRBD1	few	TGTGCCATCAGTAACCCAGGTGACAGGGGGGTCACTGAAGCTTTCTTT	CAISNPGDRGVTEAFF
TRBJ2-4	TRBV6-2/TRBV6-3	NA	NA	TGTGCCAGCAGTTTACGTTCCAGGGGCGGACCCAAAAACATTCAGTACTTC	CASSLRSRGGPKNIQYF
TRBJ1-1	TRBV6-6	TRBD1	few	TGTGCCAGCCACACACCTGACAGGGGAACTATGAACACTGAAGCTTTCTTT	CASHTPDRGTMNTEAFF
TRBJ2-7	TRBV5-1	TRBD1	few	TGCGCCAGCACCAGGGGGAGTTGGTACGAGCAGTACTTC	CASTRGSWYEQYF
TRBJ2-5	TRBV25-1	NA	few	TGTGCCAGCAGACCATCGGTGGGAGCACCGACCGCGGCCCAGTACTTC	CASRPSVGAPTAAQYF
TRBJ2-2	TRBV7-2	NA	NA	TGTGCCAGCAGCTCGGACCCCGGGGAGCTGTTTTTT	CASSSDPGELFF
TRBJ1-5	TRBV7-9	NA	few	TGTGCCAGAAACTCCAGGGGCTATAGCAATCAGCCCCAGCATTTT	CARNSRGYSNQPQHF
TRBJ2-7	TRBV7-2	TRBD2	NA	TGTGCCAGCAGCTTATACAGGACTAGCGACGAGCAGTACTTC	CASSLYRTSDEQYF
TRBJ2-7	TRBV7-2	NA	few	TGTGCCAGCAGCCTGACGCCCGCGGGGATCCACGAGCAGTACTTC	CASSLTPAGIHEQYF
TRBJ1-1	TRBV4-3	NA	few	TGCGCCAGCAGCCACCCGGGACGGCTGAACACTGAAGCTTTCTTT	CASSHPGRLNTEAFF
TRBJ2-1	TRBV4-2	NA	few	TGTGCCAGCAGCCAAGGCGGTACAGGGAGCTATGAGCAGTTCTTC	CASSQGGTGSYEQFF
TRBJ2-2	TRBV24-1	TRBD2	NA	TGTGCCACCAGTGAGGCAGCGGGAGGGAACACCGGGGAGCTGTTTTTT	CATSEAAGGNTGELFF
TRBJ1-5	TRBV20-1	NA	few	TGCAGTGCTAACGCCGGGGGGGTTTATAGCAATCAGCCCCAGCATTTT	CSANAGGVYSNQPQHF
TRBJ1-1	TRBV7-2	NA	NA	TGTGCCAGCAGCCCGCAACAGGTTCGAAGCACTGAAGCTTTCTTT	CASSPQQVRSTEAFF
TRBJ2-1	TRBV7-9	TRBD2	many	TGTGCCAGCAGCCATTTAGAGACGGGACTAGCGGGGGGAGCTGGTGAGCAGTTCTTC	CASSHLETGLAGGAGEQFF
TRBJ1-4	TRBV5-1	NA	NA	TGCGCCAGCAGCTTGGATTGGAGACTAACTAATGAAAAACTGTTTTTT	CASSLDWRLTNEKLFF
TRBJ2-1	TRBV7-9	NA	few	TGTGCCAGCTCATCCATTTACAATGAGCAGTTCTTC	CASSSIYNEQFF
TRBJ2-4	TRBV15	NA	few	TGTGCCACCAGCAGAGATTCAGGGTCAAACATTCAGTACTTC	CATSRDSGSNIQYF
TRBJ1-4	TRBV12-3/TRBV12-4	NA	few	TGTGCCAGCAGTTTCTTTACAGGGAGGACGACTAATGAAAAACTGTTTTTT	CASSFFTGRTTNEKLFF
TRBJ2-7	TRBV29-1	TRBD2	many	TGCAGCGTGGTGGGGGTTAGCGGGAGGGCCTGGCAGTACTTC	CSVVGVSGRAWQYF
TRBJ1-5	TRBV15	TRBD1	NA	TGTGCCACCAGCAGAGGACAGGGAATCCAGCAGCCCCAGCATTTT	CATSRGQGIQQPQHF
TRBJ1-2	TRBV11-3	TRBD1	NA	TGTGCCAGCACCCCCTGGACAGGAAGTCGCGGCTACACCTTC	CASTPWTGSRGYTF
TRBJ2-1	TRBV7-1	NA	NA	TGTGCCAGCGGACACGGGGGAAATGAGCAGTTCTTC	CASGHGGNEQFF
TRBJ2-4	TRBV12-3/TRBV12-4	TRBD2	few	TGTGCCAGCAGCCCACTAGCGGGGGGAGCCAAAAACATTCAGTACTTC	CASSPLAGGAKNIQYF
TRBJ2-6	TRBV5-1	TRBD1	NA	TGCGCCAGCAGCTCCGAGGGACAGTCCCTCTCTGGGGCCAACGTCCTGACTTTC	CASSSEGQSLSGANVLTF
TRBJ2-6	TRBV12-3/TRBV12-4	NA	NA	TGTGCCAGCACCCCGGGACACCAGAGAGCTGGGGCCAACGTCCTGACTTTC	CASTPGHQRAGANVLTF
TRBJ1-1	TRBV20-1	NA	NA	TGCAGTGCTACCCGGACTGAAGCTTTCTTT	CSATRTEAFF
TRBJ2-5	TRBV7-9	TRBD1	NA	TGTGCCAGCAGCAAGGGGGCTGGATTTTCGGAGACCCAGTACTTC	CASSKGAGFSETQYF
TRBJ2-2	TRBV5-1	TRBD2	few	TGCGCCAGCAGGAAGACGGCTAGCGGGAGTGCCGGGGAGCTGTTTTTT	CASRKTASGSAGELFF
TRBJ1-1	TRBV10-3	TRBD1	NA	TGTGCCATCAGTGAGTCGGGTCCGACAGGGGCTGAAGCTTTCTTT	CAISESGPTGAEAFF
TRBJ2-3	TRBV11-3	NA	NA	TGTGCCAGCAAATTTCTGACAGATACGCAGTATTTT	CASKFLTDTQYF
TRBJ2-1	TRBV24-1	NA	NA	TGTGCCACCAGTGATTTTGAGGCGAAGAGCTACAATGAGCAGTTCTTC	CATSDFEAKSYNEQFF
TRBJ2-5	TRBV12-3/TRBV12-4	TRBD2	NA	TGTGCCAGCAGCCCAAACCCGGGAGGTAGCGAGACCCAGTACTTC	CASSPNPGGSETQYF